The subject of this entry is one T cell receptor beta chain. The target antigen is unknown. These data are taken from a study of T cell repertoires and HLA-DP antigens. Study context: Pre-culture CD4+ samples used roughly 1,300 ng DNA versus about 200 ng for CD137+CD4+ sorts.

The CDR3 totals 15 residues. V gave up 6 bases and J gave up 3 bases; unmatched junction bases: 11. The V gene's germline CDR1 is MDHEN and CDR2 SYDVKM. Study-wide findings and caveats: Previously undetected clones averaged about 35% and 50% against the two alleles respectively.

Sequencing used immunoSEQ multiplex PCR; TCRdb keeps in-frame clones, though not all of them. The sample carries 75,000 to 90,000 clones, around nine tenths recorded once. The V call is TRBV28, the J call TRBJ2-7; 7 bases match TRBD1. The TCR sequence derives from a man in his fifties in good health and CMV-seronegative. Sequencing was performed on CD4+ T cells from PBMCs. As DNA, the CDR3 is TGTGCCAGCAGCTCAGGACAGGCCAATGACTACGAGCAGTACTTC. It translates to CASSSGQANDYEQYF.